The text below deals with one TCR beta chain. The sample belongs to a study of shared clonotypes between healthy human individuals. The assay was immunoSEQ multiplex PCR, and TCRdb's table has in-frame clones only and misses some. The table includes some 2,100,000 clones, approximately 95% detected once. Per the germline V gene, CDR1 is SGHRS and CDR2 is YFSETQ. This CDR3 has 17 amino acids. The V end lost 1 base, the J end lost 0 bases, and 16 bases lay between the germline ends. V and J are TRBV5-1 and TRBJ1-1, with a weak D call TRBD1 (6 bases). The TCR was taken from a man between 18 and 35 years old in good health. The sample comprised naive CD4+ T cells sorted from blood. Subset reported: CD45RA+ positively selected. The CDR3 DNA follows: TGCGCCAGCAGCTTGCGCTCCGGGACAAACATGAACACTGAAGCTTTCTTT. This codes for CASSLRSGTNMNTEAFF.